The 28 T cell receptor beta chains below all came from one sample that was sequenced in a study of blood T cell repertoires in COVID-19. Produced via immunoSEQ multiplex PCR; TCRdb's table is partial and in-frame only. The table records roughly 30,000 clones, 90% to 95% of them present only once. Sequenced material: peripheral blood. These receptors all come from a man between 60 and 75 years old with acute or convalescent COVID-19.

This chain uses TRBV19 with TRBJ2-1, with TRBD2 matching over 7 bases. The CDR3 extends over 14 amino acids. Germline CDR1 reads LNHDA; CDR2 reads SQIVND (reference sequence). V lost 3 bases to trimming and J lost 5 bases; unmatched junction nucleotides: 4. CDR3 DNA: TGTGCCAGTAGTATTTCGGCGGGAGACAATGAGCAGTTCTTC. It yields the protein CASSISAGDNEQFF.

The CDR3 DNA is TGTGCCAGCAGTTACCAGCGACAGGGGGGCAATCAGCCCCAGCATTTT. Translation: CASSYQRQGGNQPQHF. V is TRBV6-2 or TRBV6-3 and J is TRBJ1-5; 9 bases agree with TRBD1. The V gene's germline CDR1 is MNHEY and CDR2 SVGEGT. V was clipped by 2 bases and J by 2 bases; unmatched bases: 4. CDR3 length equals 16 residues.

This clone was seen a few times. The CDR3 DNA sequence: TGTGCCAGCAGCTTATCCGGGAAAGAGACCCAGTACTTC. This gives the protein CASSLSGKETQYF. The chain has TRBV7-8 and TRBJ2-5, with D tentatively TRBD2 (5 bases). CDR1 and CDR2 from the germline V gene are SGHVS and FQNEAQ. Deletions cut 2 bases from V and 3 bases from J, with 7 bases between. This CDR3 has 13 residues.

This chain connects TRBV11-3 to TRBJ1-6; D is undetermined. Between the trimmed V and J ends, which lost 3 bases and 5 bases, there was a span of 14 bases. Germline V gene data show CDR1 as SGHNT and CDR2 as YENEEA. CDR3 size: 16 residues. CDR3 sequence reads: CASSFQAASDNSPLHF. The CDR3 coding sequence is TGTGCCAGCAGCTTCCAGGCCGCTTCTGATAATTCACCCCTCCACTTT.

This chain connects TRBV11-2 to TRBJ1-1; D not certain. Germline V lookup: CDR1 SGHAT, CDR2 FQNNGV. This CDR3 region has 13 residues. Trimming took off 0 bases at V and 3 bases at J, with 5 bases between the two ends. The CDR3 DNA is TGTGCCAGCAGCTTAGACATAGACACTGAAGCTTTCTTT. Its protein is CASSLDIDTEAFF.

This clone was seen a single time. The V call is TRBV19, the J call TRBJ2-3, with a weak D call TRBD1 (5 bases). The CDR3 sequence is 15 residues long. The germline V and J ends were trimmed by 1 base and 3 bases, with 11 bases remaining between them. Germline lookup yields CDR1 LNHDA and CDR2 SQIVND (reference sequence). The DNA of the CDR3 is TGTGCCAGTAGTATAGGCAGGGTACAAACAGATACGCAGTATTTT. Protein: CASSIGRVQTDTQYF. The full variable domain, its missing parts supplied by reference TRBV19 and TRBJ2-3, is DGGITQSPKYLFRKEGQNVTLSCEQNLNHDAMYWYRQDPGQGLRLIYYSQIVNDFQKGDIAEGYSVSREKKESFPLTVTSAQKNPTAFYLCASSIGRVQTDTQYFGPGTRLTVL.

This clone has only a few counts. This rearrangement joins TRBV10-3 to TRBJ2-7, with D perhaps matching TRBD2 (7 bases). This CDR3 is built from 17 residues. Germline CDR1 and CDR2: ENHRY and SYGVKD. V lost 2 bases and J lost 7, with 24 bases in between. This CDR3 reads CAISERGGGSLNGEQYF. In nucleotides, the CDR3 is TGTGCCATCAGTGAGCGTGGGGGCGGGAGCTTGAATGGGGAGCAGTACTTC.

This sequence joins TRBV4-2 and TRBJ2-2; the D gene is possibly TRBD1 (5 bases). The CDR3 is 16 amino acids. Germline CDR1 and CDR2: LGHNA and YNFKEQ. V was cut by 0 bases and J by 4 bases, with 12 bases left in between. CDR3 sequence reads: CASSQDSTGSTGELFF. In nucleotides, the CDR3 is TGTGCCAGCAGCCAAGATTCAACAGGATCCACCGGGGAGCTGTTTTTT.

The genes are TRBV29-1 and TRBJ2-3; TRBD1 matches 7 bases. The CDR3 loop spans 13 amino acids. From germline, CDR1 is SQVTM and CDR2 ANQGSEA. V dropped 5 bases and J dropped 12; count of bases not matched to a gene: 14. CDR3 loop: CSVWGQNLAGQYF. The CDR3 DNA reads as TGCAGCGTTTGGGGACAGAACCTCGCCGGACAGTATTTT.

In DNA, the CDR3 is TGTGCCAGCAGCCCAAATTCGGGAGGAAATTTCCATGAGCAGTTCTTC. It yields the protein CASSPNSGGNFHEQFF. This chain uses TRBV7-6 with TRBJ2-1; 7 bases fit TRBD2. Germline V gene data show CDR1 as SGHVS and CDR2 as FNYEAQ. The CDR3 extends over 16 amino acids. The V and J ends lost 5 bases and 8 bases, in that order; junction bases with no gene match: 15.

The rearrangement links TRBV10-3 to TRBJ1-5, with 7 bases identical to TRBD1. V gave up 0 bases and J gave up 7 bases; unmatched junction bases: 3. The CDR3 length is 14 residues. Germline V gene sequence: CDR1 ENHRY, CDR2 SYGVKD. CDR3 amino acids: CAISESRDSQPQHF. DNA of the CDR3: TGTGCCATCAGTGAGTCCAGGGACAGCCAGCCCCAGCATTTT.

The chain links TRBV2 to TRBJ1-6, with 9 bases identical to TRBD1. J was trimmed by 7 bases and V by 4 bases; bases with no gene match: 2. Germline V lookup: CDR1 SNHLY, CDR2 FYNNEI. The CDR3 is 14 residues long. In nucleotides, the CDR3 is TGTGCCAGCAGTGGGGACAGGGTCAATTCACCCCTCCACTTT. It codes for CASSGDRVNSPLHF.

The chain joins TRBV3-1 (or the pseudogene TRBV3-2) to TRBJ1-1; D ambiguous. Trimming stripped 1 base from V and 11 bases from J, with 17 bases between. CDR3 size: 14 residues. Per germline, CDR1 LGHDT and CDR2 YNNKEL (reference sequence). For the CDR3, the DNA is TGTGCCAGCAGCCAAGTAGGACGGGGAGGTAGGGCTTTCTTT. This sequence encodes CASSQVGRGGRAFF.

This clone appeared once. The genes are TRBV4-2 and TRBJ2-1, with D uncertain. Germline V CDR1 and CDR2: LGHNA, YNFKEQ. This CDR3 comprises 14 residues. Between the trimmed V and J ends, which lost 0 bases and 2 bases, there was a span of 5 bases. This CDR3 is CASSQENTYNEQFF. As DNA, the CDR3 is TGTGCCAGCAGCCAAGAAAACACCTACAATGAGCAGTTCTTC.

This chain connects TRBV10-2 to TRBJ1-2, with TRBD1 identical over 8 bases. Germline V gene sequence: CDR1 WSHSY, CDR2 SAAADI. This CDR3 is built from 13 residues. V lost 7 bases to trimming and J lost 13 bases; unmatched junction nucleotides: 14. CDR3 DNA: TGCGCCAGCATGGACAGGGTCAGAATGGCTTCCACCTTC. The encoded protein is CASMDRVRMASTF.

The rearrangement links TRBV15 to TRBJ2-1, with a tentative D call TRBD1 (7 bases). Germline V gives CDR1 LNHNV, CDR2 YYDKDF (reference sequence). V gave up 1 base and J gave up 6 bases, with 13 bases separating them. The CDR3 length is 15 residues. CDR3 amino acids: CATSRGGQEGNEQFF. The DNA for the CDR3 is TGTGCCACCAGCAGAGGAGGACAGGAGGGCAATGAGCAGTTCTTC.

The chain employs TRBV5-6 and TRBJ2-7; 7 positions match TRBD2. From germline, CDR1 is SGHDT and CDR2 YYEEEE. The CDR3 runs 14 residues. Trimming cost V 1 base and J 3 bases; bases outside gene matches: 4. DNA of the CDR3: TGTGCCAGCAGCTTGAGGCTAGCGGTCTACGAGCAGTACTTC. Its translation is CASSLRLAVYEQYF.

The chain employs TRBV3-1 (or the pseudogene TRBV3-2) and TRBJ1-6; D gene ambiguous. The germline V gene encodes CDR1 LGHDT and CDR2 YNNKEL (reference sequence). Trimming left V 0 bases short and J 0 bases short, with 9 bases between. The CDR3 covers 17 residues. The CDR3 DNA follows: TGTGCCAGCAGCCAAGAGAGGAGGAGCTCCTATAATTCACCCCTCCACTTT. This gives the protein CASSQERRSSYNSPLHF.

The CDR3 protein is CSGRQGMETEAFF. As DNA, the CDR3 is TGCAGCGGTCGACAGGGGATGGAGACTGAAGCTTTCTTT. The J gene is TRBJ1-1, the V gene TRBV29-1; 8 bases map to TRBD1. Germline values: CDR1 SQVTM, CDR2 ANQGSEA. V lost 7 bases, J lost 5 bases, and 9 bases stayed unmatched. The CDR3 runs to 13 residues.

The chain employs TRBV19 and TRBJ1-6; possibly TRBD1 for D (6 bases). V lost 5 bases and J lost 3, with 11 bases in between. The germline CDR1 and CDR2 sequences are LNHDA and SQIVND (reference sequence). This CDR3 contains 15 residues. Here the CDR3 DNA reads TGTGCCAGTAGTCCTGCGGACAGCTATAATTCACCCCTCCACTTT. It yields the protein CASSPADSYNSPLHF.

The V call is TRBV6-4, the J call TRBJ2-7, with TRBD2 matching 7 bases. CDR3 length: 17 amino acids. Trimming at V came to 1 base and at J to 4 bases, leaving 13 bases not matched to a gene. Germline CDR1 and CDR2: MRHNA and SNTAGT. The CDR3 DNA reads TGTGCCAGCAGTGACTTGACACGGGAGGTGGAGGTTTACGAGCAGTACGTC. Translated: CASSDLTREVEVYEQYV.

The chain combines TRBV5-1 with TRBJ2-7; D might be TRBD2 (6 bases). Germline values: CDR1 SGHRS, CDR2 YFSETQ. Trimming removed 3 bases from V and 7 bases from J, with 8 bases in between. The CDR3 is 11 amino acids. The chain's CDR3 is CASSYGREQYF. CDR3 nucleotide sequence: TGCGCCAGCAGCTACGGGAGAGAGCAGTACTTC.

V usage is TRBV11-3 and J usage is TRBJ1-1; D may be TRBD1 (5 bases). Trimming removed 0 bases at V and 1 base at J, with 15 bases between. The CDR3 length is 17 residues. Per germline, CDR1 SGHNT and CDR2 YENEEA. This CDR3 reads CASSLDQWGGTNTEAFF. The DNA of the CDR3 is TGTGCCAGCAGCTTAGATCAGTGGGGAGGGACGAACACTGAAGCTTTCTTT. Looking up the rest from reference TRBV11-3 and TRBJ1-1 gives the full variable domain: EAGVVQSPRYKIIEKKQPVAFWCNPISGHNTLYWYLQNLGQGPELLIRYENEEAVDDSQLPKDRFSAERLKGVDSTLKIQPAELGDSAVYLCASSLDQWGGTNTEAFFGQGTRLTVV.

This clone was found once. In nucleotides, the CDR3 is TGTGCCATCAGTGAGGGACAAGGCTCCTACGAGCAGTACTTC. It specifies CAISEGQGSYEQYF. V is TRBV10-3 and J is TRBJ2-7; TRBD1 might be the D (5 bases). Looked up from germline, CDR1 is ENHRY and CDR2 is SYGVKD. The CDR3 runs 14 residues. The V gene lost 2 bases and the J gene lost 0 bases, with 8 bases spanning the gap.

This chain joins TRBV7-8 and TRBJ1-1; D gene uncertain. The CDR3 totals 13 residues. Trimming took off 4 bases at V and 1 base at J, with 7 bases between the two ends. Per the germline V gene, CDR1 is SGHVS and CDR2 is FQNEAQ. CDR3 DNA sequence: TGTGCCAGCAGCTATAACAGGAACACTGAAGCTTTCTTT. Encoded protein: CASSYNRNTEAFF. The variable domain in full, completed from reference TRBV7-8 and TRBJ1-1, reads GAGVSQSPRYKVAKRGQDVALRCDPISGHVSLFWYQQALGQGPEFLTYFQNEAQLDKSGLPSDRFFAERPEGSVSTLKIQRTQQEDSAVYLCASSYNRNTEAFFGQGTRLTVV.

This chain uses TRBV5-1 with TRBJ2-1, with D maybe TRBD2 (6 bases). Germline CDR1 and CDR2: SGHRS and YFSETQ. The CDR3 extends over 14 amino acids. V was shortened by 4 bases and J by 7 bases, with 15 bases between the two germline ends. The CDR3 region is CASSLISGRNEQFF. Written as DNA, the CDR3 is TGCGCCAGCAGCCTCATAAGTGGGAGGAATGAGCAGTTCTTC.

The chain joins TRBV5-5 to TRBJ1-2, with 11 bases identical to TRBD1. J lost 4 bases, V lost 4 bases, and 12 bases had no gene match. There are 17 residues in the CDR3. In germline, CDR1 is SGHKS, CDR2 YYEKEE (reference sequence). In nucleotides, the CDR3 is TGTGCCAGCAGCCCAGATCCGGGACAGGGGGTCGTCTATGGCTACACCTTC. It encodes CASSPDPGQGVVYGYTF.

V is TRBV2 and J is TRBJ2-1; 7 nucleotides agree with TRBD2. With 7 bases clipped from V and 7 bases from J, the junction kept 7 bases outside the gene matches. The germline V gene encodes CDR1 SNHLY and CDR2 FYNNEI. The CDR3 is made up of 13 amino acids. CDR3 loop: CASTRGLGNEQFF. The CDR3 DNA follows: TGTGCCAGCACCCGCGGACTAGGGAATGAGCAGTTCTTC.